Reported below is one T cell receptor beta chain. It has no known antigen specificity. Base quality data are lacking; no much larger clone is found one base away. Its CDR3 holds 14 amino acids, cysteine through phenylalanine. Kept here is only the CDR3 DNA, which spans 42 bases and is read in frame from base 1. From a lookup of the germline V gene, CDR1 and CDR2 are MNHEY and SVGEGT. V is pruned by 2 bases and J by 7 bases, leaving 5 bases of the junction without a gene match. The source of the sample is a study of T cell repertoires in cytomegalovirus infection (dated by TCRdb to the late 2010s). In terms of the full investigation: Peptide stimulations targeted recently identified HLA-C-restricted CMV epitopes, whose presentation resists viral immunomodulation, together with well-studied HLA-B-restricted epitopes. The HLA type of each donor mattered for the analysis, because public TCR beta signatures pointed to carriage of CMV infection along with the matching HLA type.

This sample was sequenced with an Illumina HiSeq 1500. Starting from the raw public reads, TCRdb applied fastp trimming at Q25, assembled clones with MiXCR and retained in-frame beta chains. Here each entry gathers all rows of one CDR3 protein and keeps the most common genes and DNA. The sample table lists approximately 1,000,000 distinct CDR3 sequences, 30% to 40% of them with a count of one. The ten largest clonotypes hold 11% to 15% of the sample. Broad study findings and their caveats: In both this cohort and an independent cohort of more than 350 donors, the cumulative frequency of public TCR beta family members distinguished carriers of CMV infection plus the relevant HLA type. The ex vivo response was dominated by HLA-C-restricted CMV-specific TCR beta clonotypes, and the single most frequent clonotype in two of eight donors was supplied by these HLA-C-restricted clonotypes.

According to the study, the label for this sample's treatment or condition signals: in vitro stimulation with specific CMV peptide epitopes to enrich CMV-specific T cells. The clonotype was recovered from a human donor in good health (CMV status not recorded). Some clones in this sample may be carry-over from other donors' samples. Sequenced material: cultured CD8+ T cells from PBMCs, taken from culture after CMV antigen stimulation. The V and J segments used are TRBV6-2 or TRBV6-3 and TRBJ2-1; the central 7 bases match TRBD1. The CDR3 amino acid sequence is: CASSYEGAKNEQFF. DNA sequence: TGTGCCAGCAGTTACGAGGGGGCTAAGAATGAGCAGTTCTTC.